A single sample is the source of the 9 T cell receptor beta chains below, sequenced in a study of CD8 T cells in ankylosing spondylitis. TCRdb independently ran MiXCR on the 5' RACE reads; one entry per CDR3 protein. The data hold about 130,000 distinct CDR3 sequences, with roughly 7.3% observed a single time. The material sequenced was blood, either unsorted or a sorted T cell fraction (not recorded which). Receptor source: a male donor with ankylosing spondylitis or in good health (not recorded which).

This clonotype appeared many times. In DNA form, the CDR3 reads TGCAGTGCCGCGGTCAGCGGGGCAATCAATGAGCAGTTCTTC. Translating gives CSAAVSGAINEQFF. The rearrangement joins TRBV20-1 to TRBJ2-1, with 7 bases matching TRBD2. V lost 6 bases, J lost 6 bases, and 11 bases stayed unmatched. Germline CDR1 and CDR2: DFQATT and SNEGSKA (reference sequence). The CDR3 has 14 residues.

The sample holds many counts of this clonotype. The V call is TRBV5-5, the J call TRBJ2-7; TRBD1 might be the D (5 bases). CDR3 length equals 12 residues. CDR1 is SGHKS and CDR2 is YYEKEE in the germline V gene (reference sequence). The V gene lost 1 base and the J gene lost 6 bases, with 8 bases spanning the gap. CDR3 amino acids: CASSLSGAEQYF. The CDR3 DNA reads TGTGCCAGCAGCTTGTCTGGGGCCGAGCAGTACTTC.

This clonotype has a count of ten or more. The rearrangement uses TRBV3-1 and TRBJ2-1; 7 bases align to TRBD2. CDR1 LGHDT and CDR2 YNNKEL come from the germline V gene (reference sequence). This CDR3 is 15 amino acids long. V shed 2 bases and J 7 bases; nucleotides not matched to a gene: 8. The CDR3 reads CASSQRWAGANEQFF. The CDR3, as DNA: TGTGCCAGCAGCCAAAGGTGGGCGGGAGCGAATGAGCAGTTCTTC.

This clonotype was seen at least ten times. The chain recombines TRBV5-1 with TRBJ1-1, with D tentatively TRBD1 (6 bases). The CDR3 runs 15 residues. CDR1 SGHRS and CDR2 YFSETQ come from the germline V gene. The germline V and J ends were trimmed by 5 bases and 4 bases, with 18 bases remaining between them. The CDR3 loop reads CASSFGGGDGTEAFF. CDR3 bases: TGCGCCAGCAGTTTCGGGGGCGGGGACGGCACTGAAGCTTTCTTT.

This clonotype has a handful of counts. The V and J genes are TRBV5-1 and TRBJ2-7; TRBD2 matches 8 bases. The CDR3 is made up of 13 amino acids. V trimming: 4 bases; J trimming: 6 bases; junction bases outside the gene matches: 6. Germline-derived CDR1 and CDR2 are SGHRS and YFSETQ. The CDR3: CASSHREGREQYF. The CDR3 coding sequence is TGCGCCAGCAGCCACCGGGAGGGGCGCGAGCAGTACTTC.

The chain carries TRBV7-3 and TRBJ2-3; D is ambiguous. Germline V CDR1 and CDR2: SGHTA, FQGTGA. CDR3 size: 14 residues. The ends were cut back, 1 base at V and 4 bases at J, with 9 bases in the middle. CDR3 loop: CASSLSSTPDTQYF. For the CDR3, the DNA is TGTGCCAGCAGCTTAAGTTCGACCCCAGATACGCAGTATTTT. The full variable domain, its missing parts supplied by reference TRBV7-3 and TRBJ2-3, is GAGVSQTPSNKVTEKGKYVELRCDPISGHTALYWYRQSLGQGPEFLIYFQGTGAADDSGLPNDRFFAVRPEGSVSTLKIQRTERGDSAVYLCASSLSSTPDTQYFGPGTRLTVL.

This clonotype has just one count. V usage is TRBV10-3 and J usage is TRBJ2-7; 11 bases fit TRBD1. J was trimmed by 3 bases and V by 0 bases; bases with no gene match: 4. This CDR3 spans 16 amino acids. In germline, CDR1 is ENHRY, CDR2 SYGVKD. CDR3 in amino acids: CAISESDGTGGYEQYF. CDR3 nucleotide sequence: TGTGCCATCAGTGAGTCTGATGGGACAGGGGGCTACGAGCAGTACTTC.

This clonotype was recorded at least ten times. The rearrangement joins TRBV20-1 to TRBJ2-1; maybe TRBD1 (5 bases). Trimming removed 2 bases at V and 0 bases at J, with 8 bases between. The CDR3 is 14 residues long. From germline, CDR1 is DFQATT and CDR2 SNEGSKA (reference sequence). CDR3 DNA: TGCAGTGCTAGATCAGGGCTCTCCTACAATGAGCAGTTCTTC. It encodes CSARSGLSYNEQFF.

CDR3 in DNA: TGTGCCAGCAGCCAAATTAACTCCTACGAGCAGTACTTC. It translates to CASSQINSYEQYF. V usage is TRBV3-1 and J usage is TRBJ2-7, with D uncertain. This CDR3 is 13 amino acids long. The germline V gene has CDR1 LGHDT and CDR2 YNNKEL (reference sequence). V lost 2 bases to trimming and J lost 0 bases, with 5 bases between them.